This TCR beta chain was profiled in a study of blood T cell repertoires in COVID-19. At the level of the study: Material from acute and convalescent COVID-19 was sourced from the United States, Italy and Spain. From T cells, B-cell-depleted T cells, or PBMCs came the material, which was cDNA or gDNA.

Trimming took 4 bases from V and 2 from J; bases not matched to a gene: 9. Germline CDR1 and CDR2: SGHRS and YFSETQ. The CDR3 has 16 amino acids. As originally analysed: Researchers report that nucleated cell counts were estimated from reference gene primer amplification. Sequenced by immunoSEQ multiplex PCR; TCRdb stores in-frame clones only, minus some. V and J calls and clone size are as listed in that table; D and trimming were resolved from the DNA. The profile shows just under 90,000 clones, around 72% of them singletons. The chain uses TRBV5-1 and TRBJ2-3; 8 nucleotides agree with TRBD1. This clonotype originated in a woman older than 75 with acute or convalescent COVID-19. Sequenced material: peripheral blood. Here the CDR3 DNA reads TGCGCCAGCAGCGTTGGACAGGGTGATTACACAGATACGCAGTATTTT. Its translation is CASSVGQGDYTDTQYF.